Shown below are 2 T cell receptor beta chains from a single sample sequenced in a study of blood T cell repertoires in COVID-19. Profiling relied on immunoSEQ multiplex PCR, and the TCRdb table lists in-frame clones only, not all of them. The table has hundreds of thousands of clones, nearly 90% seen once. The sequenced sample consisted of peripheral blood. The receptors here all came from a man aged 18 to 35 with COVID-19, enrolled during active disease.

The count of this clone is one. The rearrangement uses TRBV6-5 and TRBJ2-7; TRBD1 matches 9 bases. The germline gives CDR1 MNHEY, CDR2 SVGAGI. V was clipped by 7 bases and J by 5 bases; unmatched bases: 6. The CDR3 is 13 amino acids. The CDR3 DNA is TGTGCCAGCATGGGGACAGGGCTCGACGAGCAGTACTTC. It is translated as CASMGTGLDEQYF.

The V gene is TRBV6-1, the J gene TRBJ2-7, with D possibly matching TRBD2 (6 bases). Germline assignment: CDR1 MNHNS and CDR2 SASEGT. CDR3 size: 13 residues. V lost 0 bases and J lost 5, with 8 bases in between. The CDR3 spells CASSEAWGDEQYF. The CDR3 DNA follows: TGTGCCAGCAGTGAAGCTTGGGGGGACGAGCAGTACTTC.